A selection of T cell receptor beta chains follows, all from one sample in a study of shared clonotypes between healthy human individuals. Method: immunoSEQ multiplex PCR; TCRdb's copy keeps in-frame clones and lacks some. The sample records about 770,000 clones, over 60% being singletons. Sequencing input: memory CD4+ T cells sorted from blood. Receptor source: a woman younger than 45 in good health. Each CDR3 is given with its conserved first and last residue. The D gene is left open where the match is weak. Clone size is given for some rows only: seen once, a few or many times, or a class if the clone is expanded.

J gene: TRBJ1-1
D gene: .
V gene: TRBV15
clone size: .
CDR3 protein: CATSYRGRGASEAFF
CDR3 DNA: TGTGCCACCAGTTACCGGGGACGCGGTGCGTCTGAAGCTTTCTTT

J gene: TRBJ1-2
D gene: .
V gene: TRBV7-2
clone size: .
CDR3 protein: CASKPPQRWRGRWSYTF
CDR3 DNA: TGTGCCAGCAAACCACCCCAAAGGTGGAGGGGGAGATGGAGCTACACCTTC

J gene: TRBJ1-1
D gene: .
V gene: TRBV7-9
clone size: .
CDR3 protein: CASSLEAWAFF
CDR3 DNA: TGTGCCAGCAGCTTAGAGGCCTGGGCTTTCTTT

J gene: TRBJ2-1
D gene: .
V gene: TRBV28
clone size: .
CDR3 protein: CASRSPGGTREQFF
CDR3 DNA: TGTGCCAGCAGATCCCCTGGGGGGACCCGGGAGCAGTTCTTC

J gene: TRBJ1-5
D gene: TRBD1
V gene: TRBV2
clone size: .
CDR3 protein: CASRQQGNQPQHF
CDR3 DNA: TGTGCCAGCAGACAACAGGGGAATCAGCCCCAGCATTTT

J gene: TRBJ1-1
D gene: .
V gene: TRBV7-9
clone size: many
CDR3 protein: CASSLKGEAFF
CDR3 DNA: TGTGCCAGCAGCCTTAAGGGTGAAGCTTTCTTT

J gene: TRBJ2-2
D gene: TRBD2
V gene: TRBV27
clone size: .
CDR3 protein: CASSIAGGFANTGELFF
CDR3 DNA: TGTGCCAGCAGTATAGCGGGAGGCTTCGCGAACACCGGGGAGCTGTTTTTT

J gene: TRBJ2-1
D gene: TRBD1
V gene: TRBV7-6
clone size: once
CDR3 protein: CASSFPGQGGHEQFF
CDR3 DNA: TGTGCCAGCAGCTTTCCCGGACAGGGAGGTCATGAGCAGTTCTTC

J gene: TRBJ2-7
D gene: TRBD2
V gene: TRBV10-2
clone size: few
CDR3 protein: CATAGSGGTYEQYF
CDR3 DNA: TGCGCCACCGCGGGTAGCGGGGGAACCTACGAGCAGTACTTC

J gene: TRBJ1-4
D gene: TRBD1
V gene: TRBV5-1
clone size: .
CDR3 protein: CASSRGTGDQKLFF
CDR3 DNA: TGCGCCAGCAGCCGAGGGACAGGGGACCAAAAACTGTTTTTT

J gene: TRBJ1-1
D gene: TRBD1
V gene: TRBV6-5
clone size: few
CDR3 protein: CAVSGGGNTEAFF
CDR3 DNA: TGTGCCGTATCAGGGGGGGGGAACACTGAAGCTTTCTTT

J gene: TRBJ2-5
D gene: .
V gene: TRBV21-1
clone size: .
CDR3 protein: CASSETMRGRAQETQYF
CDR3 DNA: TGTGCCAGCAGCGAGACGATGCGGGGTAGGGCCCAAGAGACCCAGTACTTC

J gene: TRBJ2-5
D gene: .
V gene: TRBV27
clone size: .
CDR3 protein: CASSRKLGEQYF
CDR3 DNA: TGTGCCAGCAGTCGGAAGCTGGGGGAGCAGTACTTC

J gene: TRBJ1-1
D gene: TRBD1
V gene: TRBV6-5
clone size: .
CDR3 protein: CASSSGGAGSTEAFF
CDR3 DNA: TGTGCCAGCAGTTCAGGGGGCGCCGGGTCCACTGAAGCTTTCTTT

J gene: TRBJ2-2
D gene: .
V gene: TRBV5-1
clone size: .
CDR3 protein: CATRATNTGELFF
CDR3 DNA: TGCGCCACCAGGGCCACGAACACCGGGGAGCTGTTTTTT

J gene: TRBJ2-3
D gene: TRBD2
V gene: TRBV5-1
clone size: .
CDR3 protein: CASTPSGRVDTQYF
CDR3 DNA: TGCGCCAGCACACCTAGCGGGAGGGTGGATACGCAGTATTTT

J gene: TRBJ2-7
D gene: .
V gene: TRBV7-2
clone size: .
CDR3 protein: CASNQGPDFSYEQYF
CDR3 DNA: TGTGCCAGCAACCAGGGCCCGGACTTCTCCTACGAGCAGTACTTC

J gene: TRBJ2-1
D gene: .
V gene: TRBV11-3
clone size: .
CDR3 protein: CASSLDTWGRESYNEQFF
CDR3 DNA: TGTGCCAGCAGCTTAGATACCTGGGGCAGAGAGTCCTACAATGAGCAGTTCTTC

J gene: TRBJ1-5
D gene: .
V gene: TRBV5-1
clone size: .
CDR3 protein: CASSLTGDSNQPQHF
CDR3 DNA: TGCGCCAGCAGCTTGACCGGAGATAGCAATCAGCCCCAGCATTTT

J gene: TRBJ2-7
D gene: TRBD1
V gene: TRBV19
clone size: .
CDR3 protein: CASSSGQGQEQYF
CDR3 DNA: TGTGCCAGTAGTAGTGGACAGGGTCAAGAGCAGTACTTC

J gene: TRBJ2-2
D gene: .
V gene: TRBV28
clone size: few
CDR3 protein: CASSFSGNTGELFF
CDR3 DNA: TGTGCCAGCAGTTTCAGCGGGAACACCGGGGAGCTGTTTTTT

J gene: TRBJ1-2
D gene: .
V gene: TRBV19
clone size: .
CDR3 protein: CASSRRDGYTF
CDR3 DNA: TGTGCCAGTAGTCGCAGGGATGGCTACACCTTC

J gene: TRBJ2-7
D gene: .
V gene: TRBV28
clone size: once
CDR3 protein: CASMANYEQYF
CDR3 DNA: TGTGCCAGCATGGCGAATTACGAGCAGTACTTC

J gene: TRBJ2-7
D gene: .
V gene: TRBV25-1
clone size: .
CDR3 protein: CASSEYRQAAYEQYF
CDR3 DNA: TGTGCCAGCAGTGAATATCGCCAGGCAGCCTACGAGCAGTACTTC

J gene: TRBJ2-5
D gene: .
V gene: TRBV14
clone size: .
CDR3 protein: CASSPQSLGSTAQYF
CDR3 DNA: TGTGCCAGCAGCCCCCAAAGTCTAGGTTCCACTGCCCAGTACTTC

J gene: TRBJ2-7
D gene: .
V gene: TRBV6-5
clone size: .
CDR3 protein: CASRTGTAYEQYF
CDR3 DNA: TGTGCCAGCAGGACCGGGACCGCGTACGAGCAGTACTTC

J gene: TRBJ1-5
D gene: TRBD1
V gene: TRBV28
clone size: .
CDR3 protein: CASSFTDRGNQPQHF
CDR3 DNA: TGTGCCAGCAGTTTTACCGACAGGGGCAATCAGCCCCAGCATTTT

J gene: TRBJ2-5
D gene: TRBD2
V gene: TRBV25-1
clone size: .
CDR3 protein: CASSEGLAGGGQETQYF
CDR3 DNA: TGTGCCAGCAGTGAAGGATTAGCGGGAGGGGGACAAGAGACCCAGTACTTC